This T cell receptor (beta chain) was captured in a study of OX40 agonist ivuxolimab in advanced cancers. At the level of the study: The mean age was 60 years, ranging from 23 to 79, with around four fifths of participants male. Partial responses were achieved by three patients, one with hepatocellular carcinoma and two with cutaneous melanoma.

Generated by immunoSEQ multiplex PCR, the TCRdb table keeps only in-frame clones and is missing some. The sample includes 25,000 to 35,000 clones, around 74% of them seen just once. A word on this clone: The antigen is not known.

Study outcomes and limitations: Patients with a partial response at 0.1-3.0 mg/kg had among the lowest clonal expansion.

Looked up from germline, CDR1 is MGHRA and CDR2 is YSYEKL. This CDR3 region has 14 residues. J lost 2 bases, V lost 3 bases, and 1 base had no gene match. The chain has TRBV4-1 and TRBJ2-3; the match to TRBD1 covers 8 bases. The sequences come from CD4+ or CD8+ T cells sorted from blood, collected in a trial of the OX40 agonist ivuxolimab. The source of this sequence is an adult with an advanced solid tumor such as melanoma, head and neck, liver or kidney cancer. The CDR3 sequence: CASSQDRATDTQYF. DNA for the CDR3: TGCGCCAGCAGCCAGGACAGGGCCACAGATACGCAGTATTTT.